These 23 T cell receptor beta chains came from one sample sequenced in a study of T cell repertoires in cytomegalovirus infection. One entry per CDR3 protein results from TCRdb running MiXCR on the reads. The sample holds 490,000 or so distinct CDR3 sequences, 11% seen once. Sequenced input: PBMCs. Receptors were obtained from a human donor in good health (CMV status not recorded). Some clones in this sample may be carry-over from other donors' samples.

The rearrangement uses TRBV20-1 and TRBJ1-5, with 9 bases that match TRBD1. The CDR3 contains 19 residues. In germline, CDR1 is DFQATT, CDR2 SNEGSKA (reference sequence). The V and J ends lost 0 bases and 5 bases, in that order; junction bases with no gene match: 17. CDR3 in amino acids: CSARDLRDREAWADQPQHF. In DNA, the CDR3 is TGCAGTGCTAGAGACCTCCGGGACAGGGAGGCATGGGCGGATCAGCCCCAGCATTTT.

There are many counts of this clonotype. The CDR3 DNA follows: TGTGCCAGCAGGGGACTGTTCGGGGAGCTGTTTTTT. It is translated as CASRGLFGELFF. J is TRBJ2-2 and V is TRBV7-2, with D perhaps matching TRBD2 (6 bases). The ends were cut back, 6 bases at V and 7 bases at J, with 9 bases in the middle. This CDR3 is built from 12 residues. The germline V gene encodes CDR1 SGHTA and CDR2 FQGNSA.

Many counts were recorded for this clonotype. The chain couples TRBV7-2 to TRBJ2-1; 10 bases match TRBD2. Germline V gene lookup returns CDR1 SGHTA and CDR2 FQGNSA. The ends lost 5 bases at V and 7 bases at J; junction bases unmatched: 8. The CDR3 extends over 15 amino acids. The CDR3, as DNA: TGTGCCAGCAGCCCCGGGGTAGCGGGAGGTAATGAGCAGTTCTTC. It is translated as CASSPGVAGGNEQFF.

This clonotype was picked up many times. CDR3 residues: CASSLEGLRSYNEQFF. In DNA, the CDR3 is TGTGCCAGCAGCTTAGAGGGCCTACGATCCTACAATGAGCAGTTCTTC. The chain couples TRBV7-6 to TRBJ2-1, with D uncertain. V lost 1 base to trimming and J lost 1 base, with 11 bases between them. Germline V gives CDR1 SGHVS, CDR2 FNYEAQ. CDR3 size: 16 residues.

There are many counts of this clonotype. V is TRBV7-2 and J is TRBJ2-7; no reliable D call. This CDR3 has 14 residues. Germline V gene data show CDR1 as SGHTA and CDR2 as FQGNSA. Between the trimmed V and J ends, which lost 1 base and 2 bases, there was a span of 9 bases. The CDR3 loop is CASSLDLLAYEQYF. The DNA for the CDR3 is TGTGCCAGCAGCTTAGACCTTCTGGCCTACGAGCAGTACTTC.

A few counts support this clonotype. The J gene is TRBJ2-6, the V gene TRBV12-3 or TRBV12-4; D is uncertain. The CDR3 is 15 amino acids. Between the trimmed V and J ends, which lost 6 bases and 0 bases, there was a span of 9 bases. CDR3 residues: CASRLGVSGANVLTF. CDR3 nucleotide sequence: TGTGCCAGCAGATTGGGTGTCTCTGGGGCCAACGTCCTGACTTTC.

Ten or more counts support this clonotype. This sequence joins TRBV7-2 and TRBJ1-1; 8 bases are a match to TRBD1. The CDR3 has 13 amino acids. The V and J ends lost 4 bases and 7 bases, in that order; junction bases with no gene match: 5. Per the germline V gene, CDR1 is SGHTA and CDR2 is FQGNSA. This chain's CDR3 is CASSYGQGLEAFF. The DNA of the CDR3 is TGTGCCAGCAGCTACGGACAGGGCCTTGAAGCTTTCTTT.

At least ten counts were recorded for this clonotype. The rearrangement links TRBV29-1 to TRBJ2-1, with TRBD2 identical over 9 bases. CDR1 SQVTM and CDR2 ANQGSEA come from the germline V gene. V lost 1 base, J lost 6 bases, and 10 bases stayed unmatched. This CDR3 comprises 16 residues. The CDR3 reads CSVEGSSGASSNEQFF. DNA for the CDR3: TGCAGCGTTGAAGGGTCTAGCGGGGCGTCCAGCAATGAGCAGTTCTTC.

This clonotype was recorded at least ten times. The chain combines TRBV7-9 with TRBJ1-4; D uncertain. The germline gives CDR1 SEHNR, CDR2 FQNEAQ (reference sequence). The CDR3 is 13 amino acids. Trimming removed 7 bases from V and 7 bases from J, with 13 bases in between. The CDR3 is CASTLDLGEKLFF. Here the CDR3 DNA reads TGTGCCAGCACCCTCGATTTGGGTGAAAAACTGTTTTTT. The full variable domain, completed using reference TRBV7-9 and TRBJ1-4, is DTGVSQNPRHKITKRGQNVTFRCDPISEHNRLYWYRQTLGQGPEFLTYFQNEAQLEKSRLLSDRFSAERPKGSFSTLEIQRTEQGDSAMYLCASTLDLGEKLFFGSGTQLSVL.

This clonotype was observed at least ten times. V gene TRBV12-3 or TRBV12-4 combines with J gene TRBJ2-1; TRBD1 matches 10 bases. This CDR3 contains 14 residues. J was trimmed by 6 bases and V by 5 bases; bases with no gene match: 4. The CDR3 DNA follows: TGTGCCAGCAGTGTGGGACAGGGGATCAATGAGCAGTTCTTC. This codes for CASSVGQGINEQFF.

This clonotype was seen repeatedly, ten times or more. The gene calls are TRBV19 and TRBJ2-7; TRBD2 agrees at 7 bases. CDR3 length equals 13 residues. J was trimmed by 4 bases and V by 5 bases; bases with no gene match: 5. Germline V lookup: CDR1 LNHDA, CDR2 SQIVND (reference sequence). CDR3 DNA: TGTGCCAGTAGTGCGGGACTACGTTACGAGCAGTACTTC. This sequence encodes CASSAGLRYEQYF.

This clonotype was found many times. The rearrangement joins TRBV6-2 or TRBV6-3 to TRBJ1-5; 7 bases match TRBD1. V lost 7 bases and J lost 0; bases outside the gene matches: 6. CDR1 is MNHEY and CDR2 is SVGEGT in the germline V gene. CDR3 length equals 15 residues. CDR3 coding DNA: TGTGCCAGCACCAGACAGGGCCTTAGCAATCAGCCCCAGCATTTT. It yields the protein CASTRQGLSNQPQHF.

The chain employs TRBV29-1 and TRBJ2-7; maybe TRBD1 (7 bases). Germline CDR1 is SQVTM and CDR2 is ANQGSEA. Trimming removed 7 bases at V and 5 bases at J, with 18 bases between. The CDR3 has 13 residues. The CDR3 loop is CSARQGRGNEQYF. As DNA, the CDR3 is TGCAGCGCGCGACAGGGACGGGGGAACGAGCAGTACTTC.

This clonotype was recorded at least ten times. CDR3: CASKIFGLGNTIYF. The CDR3 nucleotides read TGTGCCAGCAAAATCTTCGGGCTCGGAAACACCATATATTTT. The V call is TRBV13, the J call TRBJ1-3; D is uncertain. The CDR3 consists of 14 residues. Trimming stripped 7 bases from V and 4 bases from J, with 14 bases between. Germline lookup yields CDR1 PRHDT and CDR2 FYEKMQ (reference sequence).

Ten or more counts support this clonotype. The rearrangement uses TRBV5-4 and TRBJ2-7, with 8 bases aligning to TRBD2. The CDR3 runs to 14 residues. Germline V gene data show CDR1 as SGHNT and CDR2 as YYREEE (reference sequence). V lost 2 bases, J lost 2 bases, and 3 bases stayed unmatched. The DNA for the CDR3 is TGTGCCAGCAGCTTTAGCGGGGAAGCCTACGAGCAGTACTTC. Amino acids: CASSFSGEAYEQYF.

This clonotype was counted many times. The chain combines TRBV12-3 or TRBV12-4 with TRBJ2-1; D is undetermined. The germline V and J ends were trimmed by 6 bases and 5 bases, with 11 bases remaining between them. The CDR3 spans 13 residues. CDR3 protein: CASSRTTNNEQFF. CDR3 DNA sequence: TGTGCCAGCAGCCGGACCACCAACAATGAGCAGTTCTTC.

The V call is TRBV20-1, the J call TRBJ2-3, with D possibly being TRBD2 (7 bases). This CDR3 comprises 14 residues. The germline V gene encodes CDR1 DFQATT and CDR2 SNEGSKA (reference sequence). V lost 3 bases, J lost 3 bases, and 13 bases lay in between. CDR3 coding DNA: TGCAGTGCTAGCACAGGGAGGGGGACAGATACGCAGTATTTT. Amino acid sequence: CSASTGRGTDTQYF.

There are a few counts of this clonotype. The rearrangement links TRBV18 to TRBJ1-1; TRBD1 might be the D (5 bases). CDR3 length: 14 amino acids. V lost 2 bases to trimming and J lost 4 bases, with 11 bases between them. Germline V gene sequence: CDR1 KGHSH, CDR2 LQKENI. The CDR3 coding sequence is TGTGCCAGCTCACCAGACAGTCTGAGCACTGAAGCTTTCTTT. It yields the protein CASSPDSLSTEAFF.

This sequence joins TRBV15 and TRBJ2-1, with D tentatively TRBD2 (6 bases). V was pared by 0 bases and J by 0 bases, with 18 bases between. This CDR3 has 19 residues. Germline V gene data show CDR1 as LNHNV and CDR2 as YYDKDF (reference sequence). The CDR3 DNA reads TGTGCCACCAGCAGAGATTGGGGGGTAAGACAGAGCTCCTACAATGAGCAGTTCTTC. The encoded protein is CATSRDWGVRQSSYNEQFF.

This clonotype appeared many times. This chain uses TRBV7-9 with TRBJ2-7; tentative D call: TRBD1 (5 bases). Trimming cost V 3 bases and J 6 bases, with 9 bases left between them. This CDR3 spans 12 amino acids. Germline V CDR1 and CDR2: SEHNR, FQNEAQ (reference sequence). The DNA for the CDR3 is TGTGCCAGCAGCTTGGTAGGGGCCGAGCAGTACTTC. Translation gives CASSLVGAEQYF.

This clonotype appeared many times. The chain joins TRBV7-2 to TRBJ1-3; 9 positions match TRBD1. Trimming at V came to 6 bases and at J to 0 bases, leaving 0 bases not matched to a gene. The germline CDR1 and CDR2 sequences are SGHTA and FQGNSA. This CDR3 region has 14 residues. CDR3 in amino acids: CASRTGGSGNTIYF. In nucleotides, the CDR3 is TGTGCCAGCAGGACAGGGGGCTCTGGAAACACCATATATTTT.

This clonotype was seen only a few times. The chain recombines TRBV20-1 with TRBJ2-7, with 9 bases that match TRBD1. The junction had 11 bases not matched to a gene; V was cut back by 4 bases and J by 10 bases. Germline V gives CDR1 DFQATT, CDR2 SNEGSKA (reference sequence). The CDR3 is made up of 13 amino acids. The CDR3 nucleotides read TGCAGTGCTATCCGGGACAGGGACCTTTCTCAGTACTTC. Protein product: CSAIRDRDLSQYF.

The chain couples TRBV3-1 to TRBJ1-1, with 7 bases that match TRBD1. CDR3 length: 15 residues. Germline lookup yields CDR1 LGHDT and CDR2 YNNKEL (reference sequence). After removal of 4 bases from V and 0 bases from J, the junction contained 5 bases not matched to a gene. The CDR3 is CASSLSTGVNTEAFF. The DNA of the CDR3 is TGTGCCAGCAGCCTTTCAACAGGGGTGAACACTGAAGCTTTCTTT. Drawing the rest from reference TRBV3-1 and TRBJ1-1, the complete variable domain is DTAVSQTPKYLVTQMGNDKSIKCEQNLGHDTMYWYKQDSKKFLKIMFSYNNKELIINETVPNRFSPKSPDKAHLNLHINSLELGDSAVYFCASSLSTGVNTEAFFGQGTRLTVV.